This T cell receptor delta chain derives from a study of γδ T cells in repeated Plasmodium falciparum infection. Study-wide background: The natural-infection arm compared Malian children under seasonal malaria with matched Australian children. Malian gammadelta TCRs were studied during no-transmission periods and across acute malaria episodes.

This clone was detected many times. The V and J ends lost 0 bases and 2 bases, in that order; junction bases with no gene match: 15. The germline V gene has CDR1 GEAIGNYY and CDR2 EKD. The CDR3 runs 19 residues. Each sorted gammadelta sample had TRG and TRD chains sequenced. With CATT, TCRdb re-called clones from the multiplex PCR reads. The table includes some 50,000 delta-chain clones, 1.6% detected once. Vgamma9/Vdelta2+ and Vdelta2-negative gammadelta T cells were flow-sorted from PBMC for bulk sequencing. The chain employs TRDV2 and TRDJ1; the match to TRDD3 covers 9 bases. This clonotype was sampled from a pool of human donors (malaria-infected and uninfected, not separated). The sequenced sample consisted of gamma-delta T cells from blood. CDR3 nucleotide sequence: TGTGCCTGTGACACCGTAGGCTTTAGGGGATACGAAGGGACCGATAAACTCATCTTT. It codes for CACDTVGFRGYEGTDKLIF.